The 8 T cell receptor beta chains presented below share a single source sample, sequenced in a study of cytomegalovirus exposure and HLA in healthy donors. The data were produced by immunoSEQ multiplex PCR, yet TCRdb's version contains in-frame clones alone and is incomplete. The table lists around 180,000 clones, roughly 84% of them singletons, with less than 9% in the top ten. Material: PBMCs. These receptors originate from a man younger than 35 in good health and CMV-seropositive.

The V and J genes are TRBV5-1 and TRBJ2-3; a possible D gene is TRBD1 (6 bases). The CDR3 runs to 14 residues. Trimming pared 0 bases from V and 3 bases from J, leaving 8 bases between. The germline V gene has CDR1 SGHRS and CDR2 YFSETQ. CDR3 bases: TGCGCCAGCAGCTTGGACAGGGCGACAGATACGCAGTATTTT. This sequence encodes CASSLDRATDTQYF. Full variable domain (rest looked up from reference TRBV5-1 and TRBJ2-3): KAGVTQTPRYLIKTRGQQVTLSCSPISGHRSVSWYQQTPGQGLQFLFEYFSETQRNKGNFPGRFSGRQFSNSRSEMNVSTLELGDSALYLCASSLDRATDTQYFGPGTRLTVL.

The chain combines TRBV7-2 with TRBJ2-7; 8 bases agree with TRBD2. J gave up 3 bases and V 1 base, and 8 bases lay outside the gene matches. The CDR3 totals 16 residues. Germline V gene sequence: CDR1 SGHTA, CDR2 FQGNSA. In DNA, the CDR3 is TGTGCCAGCAGCTTAGAGAGGCCGCGGGGGGACTACGAGCAGTACTTC. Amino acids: CASSLERPRGDYEQYF.

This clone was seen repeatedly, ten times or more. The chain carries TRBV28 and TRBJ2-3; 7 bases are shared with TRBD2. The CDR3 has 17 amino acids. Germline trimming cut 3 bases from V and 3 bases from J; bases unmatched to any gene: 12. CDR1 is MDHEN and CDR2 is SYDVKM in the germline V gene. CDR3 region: CASSLSVPGGGTDTQYF. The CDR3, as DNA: TGTGCCAGCAGTTTGTCGGTTCCGGGAGGCGGTACAGATACGCAGTATTTT.

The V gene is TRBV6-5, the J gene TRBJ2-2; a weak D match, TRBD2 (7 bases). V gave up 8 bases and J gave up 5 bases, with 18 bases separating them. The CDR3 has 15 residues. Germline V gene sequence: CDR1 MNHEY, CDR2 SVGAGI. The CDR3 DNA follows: TGTGCCAGCTCGCGGACAGCGCGGGGGACCGGGGAGCTGTTTTTT. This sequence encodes CASSRTARGTGELFF.

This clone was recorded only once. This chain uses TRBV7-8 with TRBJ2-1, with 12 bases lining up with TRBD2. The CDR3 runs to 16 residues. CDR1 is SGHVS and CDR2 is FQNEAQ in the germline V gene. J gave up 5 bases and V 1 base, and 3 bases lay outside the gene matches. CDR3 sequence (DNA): TGTGCCAGCAGCTTAGGGCGGACTAGCGGGAACAATGAGCAGTTCTTC. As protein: CASSLGRTSGNNEQFF.

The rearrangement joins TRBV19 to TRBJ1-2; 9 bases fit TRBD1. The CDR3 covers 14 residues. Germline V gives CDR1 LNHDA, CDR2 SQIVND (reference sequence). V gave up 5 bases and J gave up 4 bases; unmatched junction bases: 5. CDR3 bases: TGTGCCAGTAGTGCAGGACAGGGGACCTATGGCTACACCTTC. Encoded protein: CASSAGQGTYGYTF.

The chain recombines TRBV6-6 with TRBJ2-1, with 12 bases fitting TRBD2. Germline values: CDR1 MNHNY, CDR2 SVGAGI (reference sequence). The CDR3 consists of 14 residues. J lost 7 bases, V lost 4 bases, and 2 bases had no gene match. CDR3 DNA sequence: TGTGCCAGCAGTTTCGGACTAGCGGGAAATGAGCAGTTCTTC. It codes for CASSFGLAGNEQFF.

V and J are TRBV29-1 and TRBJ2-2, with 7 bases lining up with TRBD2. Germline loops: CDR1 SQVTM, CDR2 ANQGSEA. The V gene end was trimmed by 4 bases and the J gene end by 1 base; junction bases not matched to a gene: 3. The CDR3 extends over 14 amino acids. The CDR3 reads CSVAVAGNTGELFF. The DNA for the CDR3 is TGCAGCGTTGCCGTAGCGGGGAACACCGGGGAGCTGTTTTTT.